A few counts support the clone carrying this TCR beta chain. The antigen is not known. Using genomic DNA as the template, TCR beta VDJ and CDR3 profiling was carried out. Using its own MiXCR run on the reads, TCRdb lists one record per CDR3 protein. In the table there are around 190,000 distinct CDR3 sequences, around 50% of which are singletons. Previously, flow cytometry had revealed CD8+CD57+ cell expansion in the patients chosen for sequencing. This record belongs to a study of CD8+CD57+ T cells in acquired aplastic anemia. Overall study: Sorted CD4+ and CD8+ cells yielded DNA averaging about 3.1 ug.

This CDR3 is built from 13 residues. Per the germline V gene, CDR1 is SEHNR and CDR2 is FQNEAQ (reference sequence). General study points: Patients and controls shared 25 to 35 CD8+ CDR3 sequences, which appeared highly expressed in patients and within their immunodominant clones.

The sequencing sample was made of sorted CD4+, CD8+, or CD8+CD57+ T cells (not recorded which) from PBMCs. This rearrangement joins TRBV7-9 to TRBJ1-2; TRBD1 matches 7 bases. The receptor's source is a human donor with aplastic anemia. The CDR3 sequence: CGSSLDRDYGYTF. The CDR3 region has the DNA TGTGGGAGCAGCTTAGACAGGGACTATGGCTACACCTTC.